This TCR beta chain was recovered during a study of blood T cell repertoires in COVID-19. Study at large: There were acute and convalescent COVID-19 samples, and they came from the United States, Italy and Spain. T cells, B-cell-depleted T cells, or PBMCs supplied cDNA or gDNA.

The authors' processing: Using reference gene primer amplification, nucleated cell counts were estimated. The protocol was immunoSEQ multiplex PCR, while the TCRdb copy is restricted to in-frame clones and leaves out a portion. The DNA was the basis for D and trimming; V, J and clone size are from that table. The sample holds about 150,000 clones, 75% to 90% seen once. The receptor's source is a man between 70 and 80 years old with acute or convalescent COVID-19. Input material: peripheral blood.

The CDR3 nucleotides read TGTGCCAGCAGTTACTCTTGGAGCTCCTACGAGCAGTACTTC. This sequence encodes CASSYSWSSYEQYF. The chain has TRBV6-5 and TRBJ2-7; unclear D gene. With 0 bases removed from V and 0 bases from J, the gap between germline ends came to 6 bases. From germline, CDR1 is MNHEY and CDR2 SVGAGI. The CDR3 loop spans 14 amino acids.